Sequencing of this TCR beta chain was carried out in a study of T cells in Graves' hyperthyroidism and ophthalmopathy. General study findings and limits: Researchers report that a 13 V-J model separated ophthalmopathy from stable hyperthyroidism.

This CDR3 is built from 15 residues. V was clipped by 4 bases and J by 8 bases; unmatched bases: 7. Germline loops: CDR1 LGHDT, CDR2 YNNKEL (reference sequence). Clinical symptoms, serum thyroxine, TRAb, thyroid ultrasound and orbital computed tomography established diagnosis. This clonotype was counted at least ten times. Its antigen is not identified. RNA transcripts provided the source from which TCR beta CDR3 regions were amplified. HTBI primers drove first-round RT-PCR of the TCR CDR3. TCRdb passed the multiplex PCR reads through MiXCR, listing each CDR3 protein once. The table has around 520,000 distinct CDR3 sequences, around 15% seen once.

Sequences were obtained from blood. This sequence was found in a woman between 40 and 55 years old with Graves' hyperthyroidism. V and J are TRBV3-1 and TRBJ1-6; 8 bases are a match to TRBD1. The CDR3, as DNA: TGTGCCAGCAGCCGCGGACAGGGAAGGGATTCACCCCTCCACTTT. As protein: CASSRGQGRDSPLHF.